This TCR beta chain was captured by sequencing in a study of neurological immune-mediated disorders. Germline-derived CDR1 and CDR2 are ENHRY and SYGVKD. CDR3 length: 13 residues. With 2 bases clipped from V and 7 bases from J, the junction kept 4 bases outside the gene matches. Study outcomes and limitations: Sharing of CDR3 amino acid sequences among expanded clones across subjects was absent, suggesting private repertoires in all groups.

This clonotype was seen a few times. Its matching antigen is unknown. Unsorted libraries were derived from 2 million PBMCs stored at -80 C. 5'RACE with 10-nucleotide random UMIs produced the cDNA. TCRdb called the 5' RACE reads again in MiXCR, with one record for every CDR3 protein. The profile covers around 30,000 distinct CDR3 sequences, with about 2.5% appearing a single time and 2% to 2.5% taken by the ten largest. This chain joins TRBV10-3 and TRBJ1-1; 7 nucleotides agree with TRBD1. The TCR originated in a woman aged 45-60 years with multiple sclerosis. Input material: PBMCs. DNA for the CDR3: TGTGCCATCAGTGAGAGGGGGCCAAGTGAAGCTTTCTTT. The encoded protein is CAISERGPSEAFF.